This T cell receptor beta chain was sequenced for a study of identical twins. Study-wide results and limits: While abundant cord blood beta clonotypes carried fewer insertions, memory repertoires showed no such pattern. Findings depended on cross-sectional statistics rather than tracking the same donors. Twins shared beta out-of-frame sequences in excess, but this excess was weaker.

This clonotype was detected only once. Its antigen is currently unknown. TCRdb re-analysed the 5' RACE reads in MiXCR, keeping a single row per CDR3 protein. The table includes roughly 1.6 million distinct CDR3 sequences, roughly 35% detected once. The CDR3 sequence is 15 residues long. Per the germline V gene, CDR1 is MNHNY and CDR2 is SVGAGI (reference sequence). V was clipped by 7 bases and J by 13 bases; unmatched bases: 16. The TCR comes from a newborn girl in good health. What was sequenced was cord blood. The chain links TRBV6-6 to TRBJ2-4, with TRBD1 matching over 10 bases. CDR3 sequence: CASKDRDRGYNEQYF. CDR3 nucleotides: TGTGCCAGCAAAGACCGGGACAGGGGCTACAATGAGCAGTACTTC.